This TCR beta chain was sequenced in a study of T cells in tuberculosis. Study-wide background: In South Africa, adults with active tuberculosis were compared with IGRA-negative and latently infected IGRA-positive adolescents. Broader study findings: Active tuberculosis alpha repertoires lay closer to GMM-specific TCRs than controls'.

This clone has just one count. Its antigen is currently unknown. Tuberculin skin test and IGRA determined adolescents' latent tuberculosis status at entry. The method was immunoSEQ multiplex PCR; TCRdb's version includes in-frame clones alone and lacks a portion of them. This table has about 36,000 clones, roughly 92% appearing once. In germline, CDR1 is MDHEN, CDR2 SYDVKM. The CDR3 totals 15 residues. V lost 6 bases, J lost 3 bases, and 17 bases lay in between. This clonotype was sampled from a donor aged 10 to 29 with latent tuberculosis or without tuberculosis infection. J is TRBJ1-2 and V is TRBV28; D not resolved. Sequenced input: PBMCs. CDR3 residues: CASRLPTATHYGYTF. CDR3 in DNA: TGTGCCAGCAGGCTGCCGACGGCGACACACTATGGCTACACCTTC.